Following are 14 T cell receptor beta chains from one sample sequenced in a study of T cells in Graves' hyperthyroidism and ophthalmopathy. Amplification targeted TCR beta CDR3 regions from RNA transcripts. HTBI primers were employed in a first-round RT-PCR of the TCR CDR3. MiXCR was run by TCRdb on the multiplex PCR reads, yielding one entry per CDR3 protein. The data contain 700,000 to 950,000 distinct CDR3 sequences, 30% to 40% of them singletons. The sequencing sample was made of blood. All receptors derive from a middle-aged woman with Graves' hyperthyroidism.

The genes are TRBV19 and TRBJ1-5; D is undetermined. Germline CDR1 is LNHDA and CDR2 is SQIVND (reference sequence). The ends were cut back, 6 bases at V and 1 base at J, with 16 bases in the middle. The CDR3 has 16 amino acids. The DNA for the CDR3 is TGTGCCAGTAGCTTTAGAACCACCGGGAGCAATCAGCCCCAGCATTTT. Translation: CASSFRTTGSNQPQHF.

Ten or more counts support this clonotype. The chain combines TRBV2 with TRBJ1-5, with a possible D match to TRBD1 (6 bases). Germline V CDR1 and CDR2: SNHLY, FYNNEI. The ends were cut back, 5 bases at V and 1 base at J, with 15 bases in the middle. The CDR3 has 16 residues. The CDR3 coding sequence is TGTGCCAGCAGTCCCAGAGGGGGGGAAAGCAATCAGCCCCAGCATTTT. It is translated as CASSPRGGESNQPQHF.

Points on this clonotype: This clone may be a read error of a much larger clone one base away. The J gene is TRBJ2-7, the V gene TRBV20-1; D is ambiguous. Germline CDR1 reads DFQATT; CDR2 reads SNEGSKA (reference sequence). The CDR3 loop spans 12 amino acids. CDR3 region: CSAAQASYEQHF. In DNA, the CDR3 is TGCAGTGCGGCCCAGGCGTCCTACGAGCAGCACTTC.

This clonotype came up a few times. As DNA, the CDR3 is TGCAGTGCTATCGCGTGGGAGGTGGCCTACAATGAGCAGTTCTTC. It yields the protein CSAIAWEVAYNEQFF. This chain connects TRBV20-1 to TRBJ2-5; TRBD2 is a possible D gene (6 bases). The J call may be in error: the DNA end matches TRBJ2-1 better. The CDR3 is 15 residues long. CDR1 and CDR2 from the germline V gene are DFQATT and SNEGSKA (reference sequence).

The chain uses TRBV10-3 and TRBJ2-5; 11 bases align to TRBD2. CDR3 size: 16 residues. Germline V gene data show CDR1 as ENHRY and CDR2 as SYGVKD. V shed 3 bases, J shed 4 bases, and the junction held 7 bases outside the gene matches. As DNA, the CDR3 is TGTGCCATCAGTGATAGCGGGAGGGCCGTAGGAGAGACCCAGTACTTC. Protein: CAISDSGRAVGETQYF.

There are a few counts of this clonotype. This sequence joins TRBV6-5 and TRBJ2-5, with 10 bases aligning to TRBD1. Germline CDR1 MNHEY, CDR2 SVGAGI. CDR3 length: 15 residues. The trim removed 2 bases at V and 5 bases at J, leaving 5 bases unmatched. As DNA, the CDR3 is TGTGCCAGCAGTTACGCCGGACAGGGGGGCGAGACCCAGTACTTC. Its translation is CASSYAGQGGETQYF.

The chain recombines TRBV6-4 with TRBJ1-2; D is unclear. The CDR3 length is 14 residues. V was shortened by 3 bases and J by 4 bases, with 12 bases between the two germline ends. The germline gives CDR1 MRHNA, CDR2 SNTAGT. DNA for the CDR3: TGTGCCAGCAGTGAGAATACGGGCCTCTATGGCTACACCTTC. The encoded protein is CASSENTGLYGYTF.

In this sample, this clonotype turned up a few times. The rearrangement joins TRBV29-1 to TRBJ2-5, with TRBD2 matching over 8 bases. The CDR3 runs 14 residues. Germline CDR1 reads SQVTM; CDR2 reads ANQGSEA. V was clipped by 8 bases and J by 1 base; unmatched bases: 9. Written as DNA, the CDR3 is TGCAGCCTTACTCGGGAGGGGGGCCAAGAGACCCAGTACTTC. The encoded protein is CSLTREGGQETQYF.

This clonotype was seen at least ten times. This chain joins TRBV6-6 and TRBJ2-2; D gene unclear. With 7 bases removed from V and 6 bases from J, the gap between germline ends came to 6 bases. The CDR3 is 11 residues long. The V gene's germline CDR1 is MNHNY and CDR2 SVGAGI (reference sequence). CDR3 sequence reads: CASIGSGELFF. CDR3 nucleotide sequence: TGTGCCAGCATAGGGTCCGGGGAGCTGTTTTTT.

This clonotype has just a few counts. The chain couples TRBV7-2 to TRBJ1-1; 9 nucleotides agree with TRBD1. The CDR3 is 15 amino acids. CDR1 is SGHTA and CDR2 is FQGNSA in the germline V gene. J was trimmed by 5 bases and V by 5 bases; bases with no gene match: 9. CDR3 DNA: TGTGCCAGCAGCCCTCGGACAGGGGCTCATACTGAAGCTTTCTTT. This codes for CASSPRTGAHTEAFF.

This clonotype was seen a few times. This chain uses TRBV9 with TRBJ1-1; unclear D gene. Germline-derived CDR1 and CDR2 are SGDLS and YYNGEE. The ends were cut back, 3 bases at V and 4 bases at J, with 13 bases in the middle. This CDR3 has 14 residues. The CDR3 DNA reads as TGTGCCAGCAGCGGAGCGGGTGGCCTCACTGAAGCTTTCTTT. Residues: CASSGAGGLTEAFF.

On this clonotype: Possible read error: a much larger clone is one base away. The chain employs TRBV20-1 and TRBJ1-5; 7 bases agree with TRBD1. Germline V lookup: CDR1 DFQATT, CDR2 SNEGSKA (reference sequence). V shed 4 bases, J shed 3 bases, and the junction held 6 bases outside the gene matches. This CDR3 is 14 amino acids long. CDR3 DNA sequence: TGCAGTGCTAAACCGGGACAGTCCAATCAGCCCCAGCATTTT. Translating gives CSAKPGQSNQPQHF.

On this clonotype itself: Germline and junction disagree at one end, which may indicate a read error. The rearrangement joins TRBV11-3 to TRBJ1-1; D ambiguous. The CDR3 spans 13 residues. CDR1 and CDR2 from the germline V gene are SGHNT and YENEEA. The CDR3 DNA follows: TGTGCCAGCAGCTTAGAGCGAGACACTGAAGCTTCCTTT. Translating it yields CASSLERDTEASF. The full variable domain, in which reference TRBV11-3 and TRBJ1-1 provide the parts outside the CDR3, is EAGVVQSPRYKIIEKKQPVAFWCNPISGHNTLYWYLQNLGQGPELLIRYENEEAVDDSQLPKDRFSAERLKGVDSTLKIQPAELGDSAVYLCASSLERDTEASFGQGTRLTVV.

Comments on this clonotype: The junction departs from the called germline gene at one end, perhaps through a read error. This chain links TRBV11-2 with TRBJ2-7; 7 bases are shared with TRBD1. The CDR3 is 13 residues long. Germline CDR1 and CDR2: SGHAT and FQNNGV. The CDR3 loop is CASSFDRAYQQYF. CDR3 DNA sequence: TGTGCCAGCAGCTTTGACAGGGCCTACCAGCAGTACTTC.